Below, 7 T cell receptor beta chains from the same sample are listed, as sequenced in a study of spatial heterogeneity in lung cancer. TCRdb reprocessed the 5' RACE reads with MiXCR, giving one entry per CDR3 protein. Of approximately 110,000 distinct CDR3 sequences in the sample, about a tenth were seen once. The time point here: blood at routine non-recurrence follow-up after resection. This specimen was PBMCs, taken at follow-up. These receptor sequences come from a female donor with early-stage non-small cell lung cancer.

The sample holds a few counts of this clonotype. V and J are TRBV30 and TRBJ1-4; TRBD1 matches at 8 bases. Germline trimming cut 8 bases from V and 0 bases from J; bases unmatched to any gene: 11. Germline values: CDR1 GTSNPN, CDR2 SVGIG (reference sequence). The CDR3 spans 16 residues. The CDR3: CAGKQGVAATNEKLFF. CDR3 DNA: TGTGCCGGGAAACAGGGGGTTGCCGCAACTAATGAAAAACTGTTTTTT. Filled out from reference TRBV30 and TRBJ1-4, the complete variable domain reads SQTIHQWPATLVQPVGSPLSLECTVEGTSNPNLYWYRQAAGRGLQLLFYSVGIGQISSEVPQNLSASRPQDRQFILSSKKLLLSDSGFYLCAGKQGVAATNEKLFFGSGTQLSVL.

The chain carries TRBV7-2 and TRBJ2-5; perhaps TRBD1 as D (5 bases). There are 14 residues in the CDR3. Germline CDR1 SGHTA, CDR2 FQGNSA. V was cut by 4 bases and J by 6 bases, with 15 bases left in between. The CDR3 reads CASSSLGPVKTQYF. The CDR3 DNA is TGTGCCAGCAGCTCCCTGGGGCCCGTGAAGACCCAGTACTTC.

The rearrangement joins TRBV18 to TRBJ2-3; possible D gene TRBD2, 5 bases. The V gene's germline CDR1 is KGHSH and CDR2 LQKENI. V was trimmed by 2 bases and J by 6 bases, leaving 15 bases between them. The CDR3 totals 15 residues. CDR3 DNA sequence: TGTGCCAGCTCACCAATTTTGGGAGTAATGGATACGCAGTATTTT. Protein: CASSPILGVMDTQYF.

This chain joins TRBV6-2 or TRBV6-3 and TRBJ2-1; D might be TRBD1 (5 bases). The CDR3 consists of 15 residues. V was clipped by 6 bases and J by 1 base, with 13 bases between them. Germline V gene data show CDR1 as MNHEY and CDR2 as SVGEGT. The CDR3 coding sequence is TGTGCCAGCAGAGGGGCTAGACGTTCCTACAATGAGCAGTTCTTC. This encodes CASRGARRSYNEQFF.

The sample holds a few counts of this clonotype. CDR3 nucleotide sequence: TGTGCCAGCAGCGCGACCGGGGGGCAGTTCTTC. Protein: CASSATGGQFF. The V and J genes are TRBV9 and TRBJ2-1; D perhaps matches TRBD2 (6 bases). The CDR3 extends over 11 amino acids. With 3 bases removed from V and 12 bases from J, the gap between germline ends came to 10 bases. CDR1 is SGDLS, CDR2 YYNGEE, per germline.

The table lists this clonotype with a few counts. V and J are TRBV19 and TRBJ1-6; D uncertain. V was trimmed by 4 bases and J by 8 bases, leaving 12 bases between them. The CDR3 is 14 residues long. Germline V gives CDR1 LNHDA, CDR2 SQIVND (reference sequence). The CDR3 DNA is TGTGCCAGTAGTACGGAACCCCGGCATTCACCCCTCCACTTT. Protein product: CASSTEPRHSPLHF.

The table lists this clonotype with many counts. The V call is TRBV7-2, the J call TRBJ2-3, with 7 bases fitting TRBD2. J lost 7 bases, V lost 1 base, and 5 bases had no gene match. The CDR3 consists of 14 residues. Germline CDR1 reads SGHTA; CDR2 reads FQGNSA. In DNA form, the CDR3 reads TGTGCCAGCAGCTTAGGGACTAGGGTAAATACGCAGTATTTT. The encoded protein is CASSLGTRVNTQYF.